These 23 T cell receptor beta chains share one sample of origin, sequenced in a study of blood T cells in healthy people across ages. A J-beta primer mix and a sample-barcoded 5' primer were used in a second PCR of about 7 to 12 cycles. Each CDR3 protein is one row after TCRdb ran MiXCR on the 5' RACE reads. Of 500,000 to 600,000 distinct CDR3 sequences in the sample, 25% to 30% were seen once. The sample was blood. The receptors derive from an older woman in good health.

The CDR3 DNA reads TGTGCCAGCAGCCTAAAGGGGGGTAATTCACCCCTCCACTTT. It encodes CASSLKGGNSPLHF. The chain employs TRBV3-1 and TRBJ1-6, with TRBD1 as a possible D gene (6 bases). Trimming removed 4 bases from V and 6 bases from J, with 10 bases in between. Germline lookup yields CDR1 LGHDT and CDR2 YNNKEL (reference sequence). The CDR3 is 14 residues long. The variable domain in full, with the rest retrieved from reference TRBV3-1 and TRBJ1-6, is DTAVSQTPKYLVTQMGNDKSIKCEQNLGHDTMYWYKQDSKKFLKIMFSYNNKELIINETVPNRFSPKSPDKAHLNLHINSLELGDSAVYFCASSLKGGNSPLHFGNGTRLTVT.

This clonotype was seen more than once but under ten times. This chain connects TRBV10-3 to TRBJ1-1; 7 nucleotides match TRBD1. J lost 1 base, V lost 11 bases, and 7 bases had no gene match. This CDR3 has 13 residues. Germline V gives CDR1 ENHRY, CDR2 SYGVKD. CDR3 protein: CASQTGTNTEAFF. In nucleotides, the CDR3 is TGTGCCTCCCAGACAGGGACGAACACTGAAGCTTTCTTT.

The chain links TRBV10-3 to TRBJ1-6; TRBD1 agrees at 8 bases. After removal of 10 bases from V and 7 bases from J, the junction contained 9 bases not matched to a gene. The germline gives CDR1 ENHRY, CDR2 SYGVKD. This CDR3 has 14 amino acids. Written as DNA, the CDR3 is TGTGCCACCGATCCAACAGGGGGAAATTCACCCCTCCACTTT. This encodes CATDPTGGNSPLHF.

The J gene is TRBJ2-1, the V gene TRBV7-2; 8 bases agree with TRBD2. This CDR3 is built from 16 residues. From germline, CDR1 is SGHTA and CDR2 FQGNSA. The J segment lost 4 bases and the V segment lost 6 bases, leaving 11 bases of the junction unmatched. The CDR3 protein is CASSFHTSGLYNEQFF. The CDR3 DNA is TGTGCCAGCAGTTTCCACACTAGCGGTTTATACAATGAGCAGTTCTTC.

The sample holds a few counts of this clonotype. For the CDR3, the DNA is TGTGCCAGCAGCTCACCAGGGGGTTACAATGAGCAGTTCTTC. Translated: CASSSPGGYNEQFF. This chain joins TRBV7-2 and TRBJ2-1; TRBD1 aligns across 7 bases. The germline V gene has CDR1 SGHTA and CDR2 FQGNSA. Trimming took 4 bases from V and 4 from J; bases not matched to a gene: 4. This CDR3 is 14 amino acids long.

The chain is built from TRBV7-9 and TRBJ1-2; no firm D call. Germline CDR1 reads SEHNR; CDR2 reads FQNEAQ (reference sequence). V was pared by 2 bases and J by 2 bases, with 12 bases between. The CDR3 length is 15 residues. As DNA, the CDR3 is TGTGCCAGCAGCTTAAGCCGGACGGCGAACTATGGCTACACCTTC. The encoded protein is CASSLSRTANYGYTF.

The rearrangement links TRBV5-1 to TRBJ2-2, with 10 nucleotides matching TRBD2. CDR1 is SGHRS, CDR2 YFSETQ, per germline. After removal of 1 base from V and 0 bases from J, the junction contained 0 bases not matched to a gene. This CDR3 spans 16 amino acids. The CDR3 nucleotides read TGCGCCAGCAGCTTGACTAGCGGGGCGAACACCGGGGAGCTGTTTTTT. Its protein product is CASSLTSGANTGELFF.

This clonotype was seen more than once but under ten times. This chain's CDR3 is CASTPMRGTYNEQFF. For the CDR3, the DNA is TGTGCCAGCACTCCCATGCGGGGGACCTACAATGAGCAGTTCTTC. This chain joins TRBV12-3 or TRBV12-4 and TRBJ2-1, with 7 bases aligning to TRBD2. Losses at the gene ends were 7 bases for V and 2 bases for J; bases not matched to a gene: 8. The CDR3 totals 15 residues.

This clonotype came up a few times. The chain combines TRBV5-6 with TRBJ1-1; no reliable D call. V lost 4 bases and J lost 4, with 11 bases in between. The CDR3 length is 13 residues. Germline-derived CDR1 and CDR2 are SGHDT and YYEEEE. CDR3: CASSPWTITEAFF. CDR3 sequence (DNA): TGTGCCAGCAGCCCGTGGACCATCACTGAAGCTTTCTTT. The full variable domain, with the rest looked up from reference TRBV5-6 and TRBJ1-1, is DAGVTQSPTHLIKTRGQQVTLRCSPKSGHDTVSWYQQALGQGPQFIFQYYEEEERQRGNFPDRFSGHQFPNYSSELNVNALLLGDSALYLCASSPWTITEAFFGQGTRLTVV.

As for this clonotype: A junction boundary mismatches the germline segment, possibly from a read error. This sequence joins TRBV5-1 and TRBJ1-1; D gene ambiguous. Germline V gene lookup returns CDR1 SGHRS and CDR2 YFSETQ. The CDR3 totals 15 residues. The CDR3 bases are TGCGCCAGCAGGTTGGACTTGGGAAGAATGGCTGAAGCTTTCTTT. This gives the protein CASRLDLGRMAEAFF.

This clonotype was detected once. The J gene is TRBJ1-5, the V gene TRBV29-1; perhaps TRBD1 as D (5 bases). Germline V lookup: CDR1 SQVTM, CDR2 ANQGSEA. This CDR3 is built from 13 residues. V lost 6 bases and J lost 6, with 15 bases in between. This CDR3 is CSVGDGGSQPQHF. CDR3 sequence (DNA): TGCAGCGTCGGGGACGGTGGGTCTCAGCCCCAGCATTTT.

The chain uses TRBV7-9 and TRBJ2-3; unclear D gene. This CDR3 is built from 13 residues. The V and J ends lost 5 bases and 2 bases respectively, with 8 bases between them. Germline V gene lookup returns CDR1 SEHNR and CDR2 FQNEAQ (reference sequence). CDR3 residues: CASSPVITDTQYF. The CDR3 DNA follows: TGTGCCAGCAGCCCCGTAATCACAGATACGCAGTATTTT.

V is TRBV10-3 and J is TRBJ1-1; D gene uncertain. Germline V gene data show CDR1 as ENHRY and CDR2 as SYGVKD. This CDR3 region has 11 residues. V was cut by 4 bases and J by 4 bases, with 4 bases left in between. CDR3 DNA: TGTGCCATCAGTGTCGCCACTGAAGCTTTCTTT. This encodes CAISVATEAFF.

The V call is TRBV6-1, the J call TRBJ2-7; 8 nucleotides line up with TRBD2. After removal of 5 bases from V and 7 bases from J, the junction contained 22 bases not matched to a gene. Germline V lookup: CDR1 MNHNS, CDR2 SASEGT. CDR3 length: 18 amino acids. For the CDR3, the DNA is TGTGCCAGCAGTACAAACCCTCTTCTTCCTAGCGGGTCTAAAGAGCAGTACTTC. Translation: CASSTNPLLPSGSKEQYF.

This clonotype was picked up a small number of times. In DNA form, the CDR3 reads TGTGCCACCACGACGGGAAATCAGCCCCAGCATTTT. Its translation is CATTTGNQPQHF. The chain links TRBV2 to TRBJ1-5; the D is unclear. Germline loops: CDR1 SNHLY, CDR2 FYNNEI. This CDR3 spans 12 amino acids. Trimming left V 10 bases short and J 4 bases short, with 11 bases between.

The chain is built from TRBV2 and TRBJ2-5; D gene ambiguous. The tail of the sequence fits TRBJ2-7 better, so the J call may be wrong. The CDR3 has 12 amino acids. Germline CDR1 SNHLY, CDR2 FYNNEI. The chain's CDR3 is CASSERTYEQYF. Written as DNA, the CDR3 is TGTGCCAGCAGTGAAAGGACCTACGAGCAGTACTTC.

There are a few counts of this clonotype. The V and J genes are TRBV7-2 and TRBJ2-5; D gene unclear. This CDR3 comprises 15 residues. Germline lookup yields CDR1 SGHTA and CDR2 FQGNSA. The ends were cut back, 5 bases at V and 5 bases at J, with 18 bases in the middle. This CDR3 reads CASSREDWLGETQYF. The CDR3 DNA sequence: TGTGCCAGCAGCCGAGAAGACTGGCTGGGGGAGACCCAGTACTTC.

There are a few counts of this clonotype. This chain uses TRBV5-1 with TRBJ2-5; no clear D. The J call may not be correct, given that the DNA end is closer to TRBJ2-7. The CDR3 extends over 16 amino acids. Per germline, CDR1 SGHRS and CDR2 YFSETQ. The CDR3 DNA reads TGCGCCAGCAGCTTGGCGGCCCTTTCTTTTTCCTACGAGCAGTACTTC. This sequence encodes CASSLAALSFSYEQYF.

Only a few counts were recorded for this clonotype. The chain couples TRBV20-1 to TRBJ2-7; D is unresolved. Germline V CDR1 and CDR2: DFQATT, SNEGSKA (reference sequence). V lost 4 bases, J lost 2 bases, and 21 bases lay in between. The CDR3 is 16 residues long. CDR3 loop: CSATIPAARTPYEQYF. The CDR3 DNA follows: TGCAGTGCTACCATACCCGCAGCCCGGACCCCCTACGAGCAGTACTTC.

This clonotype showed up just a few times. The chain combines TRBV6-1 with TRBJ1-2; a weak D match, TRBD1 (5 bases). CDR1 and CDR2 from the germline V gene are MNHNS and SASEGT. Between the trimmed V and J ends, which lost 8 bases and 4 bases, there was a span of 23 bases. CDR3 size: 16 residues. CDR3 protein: CASFPGRAPRGYGYTF. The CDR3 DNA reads TGTGCCAGCTTCCCGGGGCGGGCACCGCGGGGCTATGGCTACACCTTC.

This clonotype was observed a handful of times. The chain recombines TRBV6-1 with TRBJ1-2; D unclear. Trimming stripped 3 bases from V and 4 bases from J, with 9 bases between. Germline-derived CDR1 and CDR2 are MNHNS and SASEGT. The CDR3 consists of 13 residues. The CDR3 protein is CASSEGFGYGYTF. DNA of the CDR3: TGTGCCAGCAGTGAGGGTTTTGGCTATGGCTACACCTTC.

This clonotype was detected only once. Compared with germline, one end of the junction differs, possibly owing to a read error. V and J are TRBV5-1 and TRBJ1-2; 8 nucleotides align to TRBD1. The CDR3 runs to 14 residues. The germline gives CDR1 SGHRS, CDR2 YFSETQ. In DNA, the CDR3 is TGCGCCCGCAGCACGGGACAGGTCGGATATGGCTACACCTTC. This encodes CARSTGQVGYGYTF.

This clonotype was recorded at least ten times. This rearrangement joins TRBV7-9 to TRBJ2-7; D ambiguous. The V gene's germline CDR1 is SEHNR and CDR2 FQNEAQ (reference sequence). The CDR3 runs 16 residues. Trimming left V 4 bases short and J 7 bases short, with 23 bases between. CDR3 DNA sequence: TGTGCCAGCAGCTCTTACTTATACCGTTCTGGTTGGGAGCAGTACTTC. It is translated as CASSSYLYRSGWEQYF. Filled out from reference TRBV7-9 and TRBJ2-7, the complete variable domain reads DTGVSQNPRHKITKRGQNVTFRCDPISEHNRLYWYRQTLGQGPEFLTYFQNEAQLEKSRLLSDRFSAERPKGSFSTLEIQRTEQGDSAMYLCASSSYLYRSGWEQYFGPGTRLTVT.